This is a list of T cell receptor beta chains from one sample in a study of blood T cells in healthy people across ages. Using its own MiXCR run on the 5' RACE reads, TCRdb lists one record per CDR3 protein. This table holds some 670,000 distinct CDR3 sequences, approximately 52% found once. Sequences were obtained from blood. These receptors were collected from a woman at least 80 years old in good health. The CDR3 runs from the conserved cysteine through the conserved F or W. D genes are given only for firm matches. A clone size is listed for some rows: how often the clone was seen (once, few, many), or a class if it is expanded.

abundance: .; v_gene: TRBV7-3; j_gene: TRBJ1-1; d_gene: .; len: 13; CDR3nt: TGTGCCAGCAGCCGCAGCCCGAACACTGAAGCTTTCTTT; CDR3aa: CASSRSPNTEAFF
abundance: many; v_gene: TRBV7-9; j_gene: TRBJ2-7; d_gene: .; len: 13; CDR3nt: TGTGCCAGCAGCTTAGCGGCCTCCTACGAGCAGTACTTC; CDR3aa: CASSLAASYEQYF
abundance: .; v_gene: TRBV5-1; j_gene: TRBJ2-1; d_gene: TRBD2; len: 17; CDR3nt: TGCGCCAGCAGCTTGGGAGCCCTTAGCGGGGGAAACAATGAGCAGCTCTTC; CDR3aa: CASSLGALSGGNNEQLF
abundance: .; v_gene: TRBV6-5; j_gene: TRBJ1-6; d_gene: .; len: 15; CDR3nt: TGTGCCAGCAGTTCGGGACGGGGGCTTCGTTCACCCCTCCACTTT; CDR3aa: CASSSGRGLRSPLHF
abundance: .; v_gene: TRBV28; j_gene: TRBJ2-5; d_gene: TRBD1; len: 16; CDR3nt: TGTGCCAGCAGTTTTCCTGGGACAGGGGGATCTATGGAGCAGTACTTC; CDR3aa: CASSFPGTGGSMEQYF
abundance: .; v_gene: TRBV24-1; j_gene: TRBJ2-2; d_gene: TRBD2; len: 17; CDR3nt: TGTGCCACCAGTGACCTAGGACTAGCGGCGAACACCGGGGAGCTGTTTTTT; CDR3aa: CATSDLGLAANTGELFF
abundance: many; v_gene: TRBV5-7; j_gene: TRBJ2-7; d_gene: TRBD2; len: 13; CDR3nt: TGTGCCAGATTGGGACTAGCGGGGTACGAGCAGTACTTC; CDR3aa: CARLGLAGYEQYF
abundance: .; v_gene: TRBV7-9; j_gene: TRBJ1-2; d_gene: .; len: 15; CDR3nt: TGTGCCAGCAGCAACGGGGAGGCAGCTAACTATGGCTACACCTTC; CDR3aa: CASSNGEAANYGYTF
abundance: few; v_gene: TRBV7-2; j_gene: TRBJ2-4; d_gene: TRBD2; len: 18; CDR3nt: TGTGCCAGCAGTTCGCTAGCGGGAGCAGTGGGAACCAAAAACATTCAGTACTTC; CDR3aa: CASSSLAGAVGTKNIQYF
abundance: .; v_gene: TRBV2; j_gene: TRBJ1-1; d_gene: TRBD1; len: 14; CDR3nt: TGTGCCAGCACCCGACAGGGGCCGAACACTGAAGCTTTCTTT; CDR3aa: CASTRQGPNTEAFF
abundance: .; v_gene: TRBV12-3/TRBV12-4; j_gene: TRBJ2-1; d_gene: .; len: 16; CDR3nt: TGTGCCAGCAGAGACCCAGGGCCTCGCTCCTACAATGAGCAGTTCTTC; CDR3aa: CASRDPGPRSYNEQFF